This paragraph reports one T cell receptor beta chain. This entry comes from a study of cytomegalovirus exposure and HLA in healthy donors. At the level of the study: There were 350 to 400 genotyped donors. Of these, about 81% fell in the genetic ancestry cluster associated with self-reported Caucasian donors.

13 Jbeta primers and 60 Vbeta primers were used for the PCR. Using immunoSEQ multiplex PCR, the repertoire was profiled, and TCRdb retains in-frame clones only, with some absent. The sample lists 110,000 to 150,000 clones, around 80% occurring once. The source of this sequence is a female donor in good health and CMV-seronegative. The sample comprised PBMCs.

The CDR3 DNA follows: TGTGCCAGCAGTTTCGGCGGGAACACCGGGGAGCTGTTTTTT. Translation: CASSFGGNTGELFF. The gene calls are TRBV27 and TRBJ2-2, with D unclear. Germline V gene data show CDR1 as MNHEY and CDR2 as SMNVEV (reference sequence). Trimming took off 3 bases at V and 1 base at J, with 6 bases between the two ends. The CDR3 length is 14 residues.